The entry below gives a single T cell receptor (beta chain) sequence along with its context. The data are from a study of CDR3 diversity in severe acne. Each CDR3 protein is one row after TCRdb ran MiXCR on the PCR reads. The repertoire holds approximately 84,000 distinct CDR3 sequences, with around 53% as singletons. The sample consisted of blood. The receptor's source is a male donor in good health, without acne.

The CDR3: CSARAGTSGLNEQFF. In DNA, the CDR3 is TGCAGTGCTAGAGCAGGGACTAGCGGGCTCAATGAGCAGTTCTTC. This chain links TRBV20-1 with TRBJ2-1; 12 nucleotides align to TRBD2. Germline V gives CDR1 DFQATT, CDR2 SNEGSKA (reference sequence). The CDR3 covers 15 residues. The V and J ends lost 1 base and 6 bases, in that order; junction bases with no gene match: 4.